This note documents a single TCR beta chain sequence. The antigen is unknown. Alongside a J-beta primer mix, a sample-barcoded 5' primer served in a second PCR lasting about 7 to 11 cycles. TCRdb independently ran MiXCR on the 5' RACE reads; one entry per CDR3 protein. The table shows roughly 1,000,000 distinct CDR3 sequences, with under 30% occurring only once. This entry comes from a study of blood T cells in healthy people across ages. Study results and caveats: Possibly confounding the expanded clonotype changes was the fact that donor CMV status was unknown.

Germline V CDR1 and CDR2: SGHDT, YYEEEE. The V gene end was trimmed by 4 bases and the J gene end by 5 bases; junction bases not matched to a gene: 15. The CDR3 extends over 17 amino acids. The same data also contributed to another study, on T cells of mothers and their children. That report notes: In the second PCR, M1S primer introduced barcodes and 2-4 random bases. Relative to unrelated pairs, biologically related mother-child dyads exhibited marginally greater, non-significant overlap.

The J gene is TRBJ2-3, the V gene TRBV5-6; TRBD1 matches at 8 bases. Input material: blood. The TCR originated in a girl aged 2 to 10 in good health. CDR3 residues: CASSATLDRAWIDTQYF. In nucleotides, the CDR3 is TGTGCCAGCAGCGCGACTCTGGACAGGGCTTGGATAGATACGCAGTATTTT.